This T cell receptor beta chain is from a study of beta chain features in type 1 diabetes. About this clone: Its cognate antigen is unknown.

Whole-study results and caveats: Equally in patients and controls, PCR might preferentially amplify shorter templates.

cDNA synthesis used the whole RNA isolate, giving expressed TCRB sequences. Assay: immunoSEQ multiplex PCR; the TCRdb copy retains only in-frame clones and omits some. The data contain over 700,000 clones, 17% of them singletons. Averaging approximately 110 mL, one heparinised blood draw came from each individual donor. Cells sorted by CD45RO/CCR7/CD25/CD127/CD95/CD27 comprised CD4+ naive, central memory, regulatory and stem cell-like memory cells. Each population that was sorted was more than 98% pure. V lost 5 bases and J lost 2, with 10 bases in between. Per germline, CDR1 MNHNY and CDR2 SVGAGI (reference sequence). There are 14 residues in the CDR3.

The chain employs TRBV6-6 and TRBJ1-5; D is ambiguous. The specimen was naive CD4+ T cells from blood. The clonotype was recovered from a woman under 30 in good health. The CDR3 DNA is TGTGCCAGCAGTACAACCAATGGCAATCAGCCCCAGCATTTT. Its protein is CASSTTNGNQPQHF.